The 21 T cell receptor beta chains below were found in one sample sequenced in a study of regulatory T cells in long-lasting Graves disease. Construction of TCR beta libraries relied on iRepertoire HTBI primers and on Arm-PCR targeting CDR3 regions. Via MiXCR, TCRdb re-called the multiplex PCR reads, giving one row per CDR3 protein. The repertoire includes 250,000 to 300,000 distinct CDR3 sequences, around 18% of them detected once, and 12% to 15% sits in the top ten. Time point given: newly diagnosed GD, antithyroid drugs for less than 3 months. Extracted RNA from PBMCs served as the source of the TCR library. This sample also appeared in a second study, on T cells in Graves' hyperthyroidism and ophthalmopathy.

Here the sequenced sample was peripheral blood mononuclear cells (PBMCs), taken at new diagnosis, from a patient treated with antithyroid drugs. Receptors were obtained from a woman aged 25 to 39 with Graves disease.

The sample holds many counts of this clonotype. The CDR3 is CASSLASGGGYTF. For the CDR3, the DNA is TGTGCCAGCAGCTTAGCATCCGGGGGGGGCTACACCTTC. V is TRBV7-9 and J is TRBJ1-2, with D possibly TRBD1 on 5 matching bases. Germline V gene data show CDR1 as SEHNR and CDR2 as FQNEAQ (reference sequence). Trimming shortened V by 0 bases and J by 8 bases, and 10 bases separated the two germline ends. The CDR3 runs to 13 residues.

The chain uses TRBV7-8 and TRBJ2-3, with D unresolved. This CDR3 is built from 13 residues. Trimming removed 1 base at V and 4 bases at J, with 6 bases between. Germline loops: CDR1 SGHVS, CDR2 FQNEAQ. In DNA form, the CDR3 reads TGTGCCAGCAGCTTAGTGGTACCAGATACGCAGTATTTT. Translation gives CASSLVVPDTQYF.

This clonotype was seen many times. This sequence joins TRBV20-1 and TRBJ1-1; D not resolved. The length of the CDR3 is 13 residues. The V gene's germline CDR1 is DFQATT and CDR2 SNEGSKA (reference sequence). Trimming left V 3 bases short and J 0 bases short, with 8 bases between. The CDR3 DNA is TGCAGTGCTAGGTTTCAGCTGAACACTGAAGCTTTCTTT. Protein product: CSARFQLNTEAFF.

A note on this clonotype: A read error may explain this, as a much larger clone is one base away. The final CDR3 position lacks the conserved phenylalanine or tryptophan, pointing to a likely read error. The CDR3 bases are TGTGCCAGCCAGCTTGACAGGGGTGCCTACAATGAGCAGTTCATC. As protein: CASQLDRGAYNEQFI. V gene TRBV7-8 combines with J gene TRBJ2-1; 8 nucleotides match TRBD1. Per germline, CDR1 SGHVS and CDR2 FQNEAQ. The CDR3 spans 15 residues. Trimming cost V 8 bases and J 2 bases; bases outside gene matches: 8.

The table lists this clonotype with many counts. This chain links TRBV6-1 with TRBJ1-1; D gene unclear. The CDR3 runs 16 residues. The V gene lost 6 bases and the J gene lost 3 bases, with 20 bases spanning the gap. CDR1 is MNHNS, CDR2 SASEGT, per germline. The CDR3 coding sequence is TGTGCCAGCAGGCGAACGGGCTTCCACGCGGACACTGAAGCTTTCTTT. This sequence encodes CASRRTGFHADTEAFF.

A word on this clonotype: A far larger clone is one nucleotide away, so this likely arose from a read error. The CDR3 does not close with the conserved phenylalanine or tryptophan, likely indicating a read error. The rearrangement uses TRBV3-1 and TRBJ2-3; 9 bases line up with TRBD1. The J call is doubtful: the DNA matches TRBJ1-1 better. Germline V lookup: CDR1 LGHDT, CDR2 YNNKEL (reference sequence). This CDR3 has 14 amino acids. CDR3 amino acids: CASSQNRGHTEAFV. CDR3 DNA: TGTGCCAGCAGCCAAAACAGGGGGCACACTGAAGCTTTCGTT.

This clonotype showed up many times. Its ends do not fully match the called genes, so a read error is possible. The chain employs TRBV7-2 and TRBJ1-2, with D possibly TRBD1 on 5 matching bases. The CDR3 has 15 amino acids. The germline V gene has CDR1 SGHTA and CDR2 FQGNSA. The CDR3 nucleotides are TGCGCCAGCAGCTTGGCCGGTGGGGCGGCGGATGGCTACACCTTC. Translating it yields CASSLAGGAADGYTF.

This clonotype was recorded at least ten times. The CDR3, as DNA: TGCAGCGTTGAAGAACCGGGACCCATTTACACTGAAGCTTTCTTT. Its protein is CSVEEPGPIYTEAFF. The chain has TRBV29-1 and TRBJ1-1; a possible D gene is TRBD1 (5 bases). Trimming left V 0 bases short and J 3 bases short, with 14 bases between. Germline-derived CDR1 and CDR2 are SQVTM and ANQGSEA. This CDR3 is 15 amino acids long.

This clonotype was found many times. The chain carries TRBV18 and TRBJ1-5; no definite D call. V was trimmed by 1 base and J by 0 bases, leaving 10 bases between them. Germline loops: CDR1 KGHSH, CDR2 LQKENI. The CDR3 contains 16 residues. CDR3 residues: CASSPRDGVSNQPQHF. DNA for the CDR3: TGTGCCAGCTCACCACGCGACGGCGTTAGCAATCAGCCCCAGCATTTT.

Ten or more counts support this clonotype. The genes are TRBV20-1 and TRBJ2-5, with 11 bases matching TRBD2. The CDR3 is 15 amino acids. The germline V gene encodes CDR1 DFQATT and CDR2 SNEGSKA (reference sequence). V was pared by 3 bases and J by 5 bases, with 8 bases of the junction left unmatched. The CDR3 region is CSASDLAGGLETQYF. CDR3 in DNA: TGCAGTGCTAGCGACCTAGCGGGGGGTTTGGAGACCCAGTACTTC.

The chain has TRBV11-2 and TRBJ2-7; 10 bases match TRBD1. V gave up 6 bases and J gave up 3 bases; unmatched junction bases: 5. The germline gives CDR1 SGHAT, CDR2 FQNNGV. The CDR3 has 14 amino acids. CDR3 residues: CASSTGTGDYEQYF. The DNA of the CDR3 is TGTGCCAGCAGTACCGGGACAGGGGACTACGAGCAGTACTTC.

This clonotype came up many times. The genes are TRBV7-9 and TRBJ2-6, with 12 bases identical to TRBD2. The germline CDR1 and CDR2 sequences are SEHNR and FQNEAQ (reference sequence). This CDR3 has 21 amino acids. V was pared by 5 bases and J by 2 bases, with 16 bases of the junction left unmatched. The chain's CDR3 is CASSPGLAGTRRIAGANVLTF. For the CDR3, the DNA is TGTGCCAGCAGCCCAGGACTAGCGGGGACCAGACGTATAGCTGGGGCCAACGTCCTGACTTTC.

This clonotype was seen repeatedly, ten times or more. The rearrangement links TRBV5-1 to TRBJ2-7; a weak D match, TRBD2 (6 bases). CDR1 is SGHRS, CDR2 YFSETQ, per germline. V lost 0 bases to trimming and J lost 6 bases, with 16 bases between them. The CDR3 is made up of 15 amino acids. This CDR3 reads CASSLVGLGGLEQYF. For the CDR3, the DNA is TGCGCCAGCAGCTTGGTTGGGTTGGGAGGCCTCGAGCAGTACTTC.

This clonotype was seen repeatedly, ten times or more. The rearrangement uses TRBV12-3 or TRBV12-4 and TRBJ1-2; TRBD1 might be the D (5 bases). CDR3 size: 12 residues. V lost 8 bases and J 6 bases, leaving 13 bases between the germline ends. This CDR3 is CASVGARDGYTF. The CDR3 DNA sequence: TGTGCCAGCGTAGGGGCAAGGGATGGCTACACCTTC.

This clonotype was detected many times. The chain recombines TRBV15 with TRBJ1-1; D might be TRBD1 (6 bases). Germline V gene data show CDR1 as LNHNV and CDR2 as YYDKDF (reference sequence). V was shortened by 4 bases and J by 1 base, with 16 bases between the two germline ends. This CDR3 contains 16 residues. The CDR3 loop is CATSIPGGRGNTEAFF. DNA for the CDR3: TGTGCCACCAGCATCCCGGGGGGCAGGGGGAACACTGAAGCTTTCTTT.

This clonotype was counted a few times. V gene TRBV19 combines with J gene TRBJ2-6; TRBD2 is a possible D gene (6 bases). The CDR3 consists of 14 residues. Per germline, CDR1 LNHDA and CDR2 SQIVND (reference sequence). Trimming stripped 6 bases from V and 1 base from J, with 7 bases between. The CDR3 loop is CASSAGSGANVLTF. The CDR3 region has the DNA TGTGCCAGTAGCGCGGGATCTGGGGCCAACGTCCTGACTTTC.

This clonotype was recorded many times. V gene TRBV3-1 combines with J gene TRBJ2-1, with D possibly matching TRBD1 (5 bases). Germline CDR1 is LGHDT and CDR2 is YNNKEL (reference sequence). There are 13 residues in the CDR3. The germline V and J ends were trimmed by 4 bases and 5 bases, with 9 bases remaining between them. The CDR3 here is CASSLLGDNEQFF. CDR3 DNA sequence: TGTGCCAGCAGCCTCCTAGGGGACAATGAGCAGTTCTTC.

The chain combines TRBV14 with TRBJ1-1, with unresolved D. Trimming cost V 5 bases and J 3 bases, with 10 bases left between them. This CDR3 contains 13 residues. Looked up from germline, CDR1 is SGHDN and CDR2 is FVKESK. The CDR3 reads CASSNSGDTEAFF. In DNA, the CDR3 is TGTGCCAGCAGCAACTCTGGGGACACTGAAGCTTTCTTT.

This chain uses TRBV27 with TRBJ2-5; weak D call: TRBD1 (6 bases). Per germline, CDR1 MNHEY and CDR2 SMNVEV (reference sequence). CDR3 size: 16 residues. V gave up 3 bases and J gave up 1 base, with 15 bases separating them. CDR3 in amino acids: CASSLGWTEAQETQYF. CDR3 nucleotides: TGTGCCAGCAGTTTGGGCTGGACAGAAGCCCAAGAGACCCAGTACTTC.

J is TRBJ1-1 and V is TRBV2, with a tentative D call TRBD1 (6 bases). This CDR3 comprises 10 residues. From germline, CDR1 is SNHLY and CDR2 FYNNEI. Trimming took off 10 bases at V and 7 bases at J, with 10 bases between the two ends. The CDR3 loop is CATRGIEAFF. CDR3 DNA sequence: TGTGCCACCAGGGGAATTGAAGCTTTCTTT.

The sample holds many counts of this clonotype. The CDR3, as DNA: TGCGCCAGCAGCCCGTTGGACAGGGAGAAAGTGCGGAACACTGAAGCTTTCTTT. This translates into CASSPLDREKVRNTEAFF. The V and J genes are TRBV4-1 and TRBJ1-1, with TRBD1 identical over 8 bases. The V segment lost 4 bases and the J segment 1 base; nucleotides outside the gene matches: 14. CDR1 is MGHRA and CDR2 is YSYEKL in the germline V gene. The CDR3 contains 18 residues.